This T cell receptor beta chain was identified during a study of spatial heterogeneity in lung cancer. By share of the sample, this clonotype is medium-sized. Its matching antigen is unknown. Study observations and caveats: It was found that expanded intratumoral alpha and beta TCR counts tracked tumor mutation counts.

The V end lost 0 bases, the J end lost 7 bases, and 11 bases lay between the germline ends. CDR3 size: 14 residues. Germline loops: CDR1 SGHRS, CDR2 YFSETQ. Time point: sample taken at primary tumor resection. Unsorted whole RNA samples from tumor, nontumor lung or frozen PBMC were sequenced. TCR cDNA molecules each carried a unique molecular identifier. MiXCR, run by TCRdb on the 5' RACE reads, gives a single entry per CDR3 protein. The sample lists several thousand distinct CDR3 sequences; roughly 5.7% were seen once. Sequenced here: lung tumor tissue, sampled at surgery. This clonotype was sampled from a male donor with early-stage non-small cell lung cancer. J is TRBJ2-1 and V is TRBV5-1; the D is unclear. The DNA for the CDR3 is TGCGCCAGCAGCTTGGCAGGATTCGTTAATGAGCAGTTCTTC. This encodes CASSLAGFVNEQFF.